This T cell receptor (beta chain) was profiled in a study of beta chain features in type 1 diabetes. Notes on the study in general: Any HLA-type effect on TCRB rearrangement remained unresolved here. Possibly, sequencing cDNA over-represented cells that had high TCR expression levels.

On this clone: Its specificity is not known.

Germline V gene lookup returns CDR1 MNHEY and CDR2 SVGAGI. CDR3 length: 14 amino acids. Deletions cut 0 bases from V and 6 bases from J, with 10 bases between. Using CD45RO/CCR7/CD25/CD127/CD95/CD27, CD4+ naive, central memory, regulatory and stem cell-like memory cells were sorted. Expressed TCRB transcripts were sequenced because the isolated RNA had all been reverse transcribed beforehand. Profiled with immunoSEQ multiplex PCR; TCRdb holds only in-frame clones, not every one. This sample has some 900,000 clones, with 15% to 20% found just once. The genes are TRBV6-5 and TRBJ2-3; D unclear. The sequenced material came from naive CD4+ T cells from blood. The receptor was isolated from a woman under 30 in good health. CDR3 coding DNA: TGTGCCAGCAGTTACTCCCCTCGGGCCGATACGCAGTATTTT. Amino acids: CASSYSPRADTQYF.